This TCR beta chain comes out of a study of early T cells in non-severe SARS-CoV-2 infection. Study context: Chains were not paired, and sequencing was done on bulk RNA from unsorted whole blood.

Tagging with unique molecular identifiers was applied to individual cDNA molecules. TCRdb reanalysed the 5' RACE reads using MiXCR and keeps one entry per CDR3 protein. The sample lists about 98,000 distinct CDR3 sequences, 8% to 13% occurring once. Study findings and constraints: Matches to VDJdb favored anti-spike CD8 responses and missed private and CD4 specificities.

CDR3 length: 15 amino acids. The germline V and J ends were trimmed by 3 bases and 6 bases, with 12 bases remaining between them. This clonotype was seen only a few times. The antigen remains unidentified. The chain uses TRBV12-3 or TRBV12-4 and TRBJ1-6, with D possibly TRBD1 on 5 matching bases. The sequence came from an adult who was a healthcare worker with PCR-confirmed SARS-CoV-2 infection or an uninfected control (not recorded which). Sequencing was done on a sample of whole blood. The DNA of the CDR3 is TGTGCCAGCAGTTTTATCCAGGGAGGTAATTCACCCCTCCACTTT. Protein product: CASSFIQGGNSPLHF.